The 3 T cell receptor beta chains below were found in one sample sequenced in a study of T cells in narcolepsy. TCRdb keeps only in-frame clones here, not all; method: immunoSEQ multiplex PCR. The repertoire holds around 30,000 clones, with approximately 85% as singletons. Sequenced material: memory (CD45RA-) CD4+ T cells from blood. These receptor sequences come from a human donor in good health.

The chain recombines TRBV4-1 with TRBJ2-3; 10 bases align to TRBD1. The germline CDR1 and CDR2 sequences are MGHRA and YSYEKL. V lost 1 base to trimming and J lost 1 base; unmatched junction nucleotides: 2. The CDR3 spans 16 residues. Here the CDR3 DNA reads TGCGCCAGCAGCCAAGCCGGGACAGGGGGCACAGATACGCAGTATTTT. It yields the protein CASSQAGTGGTDTQYF.

The chain has TRBV7-8 and TRBJ1-5, with 11 positions matching TRBD1. The CDR3 is made up of 18 amino acids. Trimming at V came to 5 bases and at J to 6 bases, leaving 15 bases not matched to a gene. Germline CDR1 is SGHVS and CDR2 is FQNEAQ. The CDR3 DNA follows: TGTGCCAGCAGCCTCGGGGACAGGGGGTTTAGTCGTAGTCAGCCCCAGCATTTT. This gives the protein CASSLGDRGFSRSQPQHF.

The V call is TRBV19, the J call TRBJ2-5; 9 nucleotides align to TRBD1. This CDR3 comprises 17 residues. CDR1 is LNHDA and CDR2 is SQIVND in the germline V gene (reference sequence). J lost 5 bases, V lost 3 bases, and 13 bases had no gene match. CDR3 coding DNA: TGTGCCAGTAGTATGCCCCTCGGGACAGGGCGGCGGGAGACCCAGTACTTC. It yields the protein CASSMPLGTGRRETQYF.